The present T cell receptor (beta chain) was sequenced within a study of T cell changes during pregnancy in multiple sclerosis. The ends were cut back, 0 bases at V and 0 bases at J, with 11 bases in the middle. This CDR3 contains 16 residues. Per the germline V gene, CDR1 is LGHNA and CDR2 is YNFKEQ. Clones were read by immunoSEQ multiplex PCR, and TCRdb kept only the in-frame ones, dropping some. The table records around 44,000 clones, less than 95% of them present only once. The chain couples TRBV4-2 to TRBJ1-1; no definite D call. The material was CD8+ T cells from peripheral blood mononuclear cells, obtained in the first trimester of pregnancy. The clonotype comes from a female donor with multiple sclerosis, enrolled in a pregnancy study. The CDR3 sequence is CASSQDQWALNTEAFF. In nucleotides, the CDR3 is TGTGCCAGCAGCCAAGACCAGTGGGCACTGAACACTGAAGCTTTCTTT.